Sequencing of this T cell receptor (beta chain) was carried out in a study of CD8 T cells in Susac syndrome. Reverse transcription of roughly 0.45 to 1 ug RNA used random hexamers. An immunoSEQ multiplex PCR amplified TCR beta CDR3 over 54 Vbeta and 13 Jbeta. TCRdb processed the immunoSEQ multiplex PCR reads anew with MiXCR; each CDR3 protein has one entry. The sample consists of some 140,000 distinct CDR3 sequences, roughly 76% of them appearing once. Negative isolation yielded CD8+ and CD4+ T cells; FACS enriched TEMRA cells. Germline V gene lookup returns CDR1 SNHLY and CDR2 FYNNEI. Trimming removed 8 bases from V and 7 bases from J, with 15 bases in between. The CDR3 covers 13 residues.

The TCR sequence derives from a human donor with multiple sclerosis. The chain employs TRBV2 and TRBJ2-1; D remains ambiguous. Sequencing was performed on CD8+ T cells from PBMCs. The CDR3 protein is CASPARLSNEQFF. The CDR3 coding sequence is TGTGCCAGCCCCGCCAGGCTGTCGAATGAGCAGTTCTTC. The full variable domain, completed using reference TRBV2 and TRBJ2-1, is EPEVTQTPSHQVTQMGQEVILRCVPISNHLYFYWYRQILGQKVEFLVSFYNNEISEKSEIFDDQFSVERPDGSNFTLKIRSTKLEDSAMYFCASPARLSNEQFFGPGTRLTVL.